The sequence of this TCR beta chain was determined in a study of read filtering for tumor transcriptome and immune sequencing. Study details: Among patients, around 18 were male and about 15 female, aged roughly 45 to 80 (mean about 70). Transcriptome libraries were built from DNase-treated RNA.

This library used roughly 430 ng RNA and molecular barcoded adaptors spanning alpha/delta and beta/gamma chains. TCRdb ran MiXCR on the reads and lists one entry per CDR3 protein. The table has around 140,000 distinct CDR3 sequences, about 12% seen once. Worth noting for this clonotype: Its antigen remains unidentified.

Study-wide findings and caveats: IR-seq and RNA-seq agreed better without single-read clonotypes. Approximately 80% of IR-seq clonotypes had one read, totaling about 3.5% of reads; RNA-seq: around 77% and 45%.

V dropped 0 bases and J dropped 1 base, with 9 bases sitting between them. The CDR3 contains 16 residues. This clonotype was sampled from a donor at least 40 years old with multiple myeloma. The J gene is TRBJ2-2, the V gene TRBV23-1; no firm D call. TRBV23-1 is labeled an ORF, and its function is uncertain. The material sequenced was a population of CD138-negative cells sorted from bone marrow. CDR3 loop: CASSQSSAENTGELFF. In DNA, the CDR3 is TGCGCCAGCAGTCAATCATCGGCGGAGAACACCGGGGAGCTGTTTTTT.